This T cell receptor (beta chain) was identified during a study of vaccination and CD4 T cells after COVID-19. This clonotype was found a few times. Its antigen is currently unknown. The assay that was used to sequence DNA from cultured CD4+ T cells was the Oncomine TCR Beta short-read assay. In TCRdb, the PCR reads were re-called with MiXCR into one record per CDR3 protein. The sample lists about 11,000 distinct CDR3 sequences; roughly 60% were seen once. Treatment denoted: approximately nine-day PBMC culture with coronavirus spike peptide pools or control peptides (ViraFEST assay). The CDR3 runs 13 residues. Per germline, CDR1 SNHLY and CDR2 FYNNEI. V shed 6 bases and J shed 6 bases, with 12 bases lying between them.

Input material: CD4+ T cells from blood, cultured in vitro. The rearrangement uses TRBV2 and TRBJ1-5; no firm D call. The receptor's source is a human donor who had recovered from COVID-19. The CDR3 loop reads CASSLYSGQPQHF. The CDR3 coding sequence is TGTGCCAGCAGCCTATACTCGGGTCAGCCCCAGCATTTT.